The next 8 T cell receptor beta chains were all read from a single sample in a study of cytomegalovirus exposure and HLA in healthy donors. In the PCR, 60 Vbeta and 13 Jbeta primers were used. The assay was immunoSEQ multiplex PCR, and TCRdb's table has in-frame clones only and misses some. The sample holds 150,000 to 160,000 clones, 65% to 85% seen once. Sequenced sample: PBMCs. Receptor source: a woman in her forties in good health and CMV-seropositive.

This clone was counted only a few times. The rearrangement uses TRBV6-5 and TRBJ2-6, with D possibly matching TRBD1 (6 bases). Deletions cut 4 bases from V and 0 bases from J, with 7 bases between. There are 15 residues in the CDR3. Germline loops: CDR1 MNHEY, CDR2 SVGAGI. The CDR3 nucleotides read TGTGCCAGCAGTTGGACAGTCTCTGGGGCCAACGTCCTGACTTTC. It encodes CASSWTVSGANVLTF.

A single count supports this clone. The CDR3 spells CASSEKPGRFGELFF. DNA of the CDR3: TGTGCCAGCAGTGAAAAACCCGGGAGGTTCGGGGAGCTGTTTTTT. The chain employs TRBV2 and TRBJ2-2, with 7 positions matching TRBD2. Germline V gives CDR1 SNHLY, CDR2 FYNNEI. The CDR3 length is 15 residues. Trimming removed 2 bases from V and 7 bases from J; junction bases left unmatched: 7.

The V gene is TRBV6-1, the J gene TRBJ2-2, with a possible D match to TRBD1 (7 bases). The CDR3 length is 14 residues. From germline, CDR1 is MNHNS and CDR2 SASEGT. Trimming left V 4 bases short and J 6 bases short, with 12 bases between. The CDR3, as DNA: TGTGCCAGCAGTGTTGGCAGGGGGGCCGGGGAGCTGTTTTTT. Translated: CASSVGRGAGELFF.

This chain joins TRBV5-1 and TRBJ2-7; TRBD2 matches at 14 bases. The V gene's germline CDR1 is SGHRS and CDR2 YFSETQ. V lost 0 bases to trimming and J lost 0 bases; unmatched junction nucleotides: 2. The CDR3 contains 17 residues. CDR3 DNA: TGCGCCAGCAGCTTGGGGGGGACTAGCGGGAGCTCCTACGAGCAGTACTTC. Protein: CASSLGGTSGSSYEQYF.

The CDR3 spells CASSFSGVSTDTQYF. The DNA for the CDR3 is TGCGCCAGCAGTTTTAGCGGAGTCAGCACAGATACGCAGTATTTT. The rearrangement joins TRBV5-1 to TRBJ2-3, with D perhaps TRBD2 (6 bases). The CDR3 spans 15 residues. Germline lookup yields CDR1 SGHRS and CDR2 YFSETQ. The V and J ends lost 5 bases and 0 bases respectively, with 13 bases between them.

J is TRBJ2-7 and V is TRBV11-3, with D maybe TRBD1 (6 bases). The CDR3 spans 15 residues. The V end lost 1 base, the J end lost 3 bases, and 13 bases lay between the germline ends. The germline V gene encodes CDR1 SGHNT and CDR2 YENEEA. CDR3 in amino acids: CASSLGGQEYYEQYF. As DNA, the CDR3 is TGTGCCAGCAGCTTAGGGGGGCAGGAATACTACGAGCAGTACTTC. Based on the CDR3 plus reference TRBV11-3 and TRBJ2-7, the full variable domain is EAGVVQSPRYKIIEKKQPVAFWCNPISGHNTLYWYLQNLGQGPELLIRYENEEAVDDSQLPKDRFSAERLKGVDSTLKIQPAELGDSAVYLCASSLGGQEYYEQYFGPGTRLTVT.

This clone has just one count. V is TRBV7-7 and J is TRBJ2-7, with 8 bases fitting TRBD2. The CDR3 is 15 residues long. V lost 5 bases and J lost 2; bases outside the gene matches: 8. The V gene's germline CDR1 is SSHAT and CDR2 FNYEAQ (reference sequence). The CDR3 coding sequence is TGTGCCAGCAGCCCGGGGGGGTTAGCCGCCTACGAGCAGTACTTC. Protein product: CASSPGGLAAYEQYF.

CDR3 bases: TGCGCCAGCAGCAAGCAGGGTATGACTAATGAAAAACTGTTTTTT. Its translation: CASSKQGMTNEKLFF. The chain joins TRBV5-1 to TRBJ1-4; possibly TRBD1 for D (5 bases). CDR1 SGHRS and CDR2 YFSETQ come from the germline V gene. Trimming pared 4 bases from V and 2 bases from J, leaving 12 bases between. The CDR3 has 15 residues.